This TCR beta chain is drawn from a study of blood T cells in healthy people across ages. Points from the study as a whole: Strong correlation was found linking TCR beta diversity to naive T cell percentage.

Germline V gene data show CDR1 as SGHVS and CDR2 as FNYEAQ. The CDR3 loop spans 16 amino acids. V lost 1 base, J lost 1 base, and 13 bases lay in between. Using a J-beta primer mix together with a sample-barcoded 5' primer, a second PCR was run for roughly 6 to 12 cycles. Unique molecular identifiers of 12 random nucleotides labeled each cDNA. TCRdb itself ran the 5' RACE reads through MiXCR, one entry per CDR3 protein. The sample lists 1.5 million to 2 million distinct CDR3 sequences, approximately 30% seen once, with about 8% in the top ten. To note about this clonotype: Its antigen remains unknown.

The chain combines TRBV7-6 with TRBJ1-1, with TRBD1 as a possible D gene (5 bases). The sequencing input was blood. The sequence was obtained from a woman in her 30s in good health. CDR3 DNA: TGTGCCAGCAGCTTAGAGCAGGGTGAGGAGAACACTGAAGCTTTCTTT. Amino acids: CASSLEQGEENTEAFF. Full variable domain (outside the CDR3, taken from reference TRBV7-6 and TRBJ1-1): GAGVSQSPRYKVTKRGQDVALRCDPISGHVSLYWYRQALGQGPEFLTYFNYEAQQDKSGLPNDRFSAERPEGSISTLTIQRTEQRDSAMYRCASSLEQGEENTEAFFGQGTRLTVV.